These 22 T cell receptor beta chains were sequenced from one sample in a study of control samples from healthy donors and cancer patients. Repertoires were generated with immunoSEQ multiplex PCR, while TCRdb's copy carries only in-frame clones and drops some. The sample holds fewer than 110,000 clones; approximately 90% are singletons and the top ten take about 7.8%. Input material: blood. These receptor sequences come from a man aged 30-40 years in good health.

With respect to this clone: At one end the junction does not follow the germline gene, possibly because of a read error. The rearrangement links TRBV15 to TRBJ1-4; 7 bases match TRBD1. The CDR3 is made up of 18 amino acids. Germline-derived CDR1 and CDR2 are LNHNV and YYDKDF (reference sequence). In nucleotides, the CDR3 is TGTGTCACCAGCAGAGATCTGGCCAAACAGGGGATCGGTGAAAAACTGTTTTTT. Residues: CVTSRDLAKQGIGEKLFF.

The chain employs TRBV7-2 and TRBJ1-1; D might be TRBD1 (5 bases). This CDR3 comprises 14 residues. Trimming removed 1 base at V and 0 bases at J, with 6 bases between. Germline values: CDR1 SGHTA, CDR2 FQGNSA. CDR3 in DNA: TGTGCCAGCAGCTTAGGACAGTTGAACACTGAAGCTTTCTTT. Its protein is CASSLGQLNTEAFF.

V and J are TRBV12-5 and TRBJ2-7, with a possible D match to TRBD1 (5 bases). Germline CDR1 is LGHNT and CDR2 is FRNRAP. This CDR3 region has 16 residues. V shed 0 bases and J shed 5 bases, with 17 bases lying between them. This CDR3 is CASGLVLDRRNNEQYF. The CDR3, as DNA: TGTGCTAGTGGTTTGGTACTCGACAGAAGGAATAACGAGCAGTACTTC.

The chain carries TRBV28 and TRBJ1-4; perhaps TRBD1 as D (6 bases). Germline CDR1 and CDR2: MDHEN and SYDVKM. The CDR3 length is 13 residues. CDR3 coding DNA: TGTGCTAGCCGGGACAACCGCGTCGGAAAACTGTTTTTT. Amino acids: CASRDNRVGKLFF. Full variable domain (remainder filled in from reference TRBV28 and TRBJ1-4): DVKVTQSSRYLVKRTGEKVFLECVQDMDHENMFWYRQDPGLGLRLIYFSYDVKMKEKGDIPEGYSVSREKKERFSLILESASTNQTSMYLCASRDNRVGKLFFGSGTQLSVL.

The chain links TRBV7-9 to TRBJ1-2; possibly TRBD1 for D (6 bases). V lost 7 bases, J lost 8 bases, and 17 bases lay in between. This CDR3 has 13 residues. Germline V gives CDR1 SEHNR, CDR2 FQNEAQ (reference sequence). DNA for the CDR3: TGTGCCAGCACCGCGGCAGGGAGGGGGGGCTACACCTTC. Its protein product is CASTAAGRGGYTF. Full variable domain (missing parts from reference TRBV7-9 and TRBJ1-2): DTGVSQNPRHKITKRGQNVTFRCDPISEHNRLYWYRQTLGQGPEFLTYFQNEAQLEKSRLLSDRFSAERPKGSFSTLEIQRTEQGDSAMYLCASTAAGRGGYTFGSGTRLTVV.

The chain uses TRBV13 and TRBJ2-7, with TRBD2 identical over 7 bases. The length of the CDR3 is 14 residues. Germline V gene data show CDR1 as PRHDT and CDR2 as FYEKMQ (reference sequence). V was clipped by 9 bases and J by 0 bases; unmatched bases: 8. The CDR3 region is CASLTSDRSYEQYF. The DNA for the CDR3 is TGTGCCAGTCTTACTAGCGACCGCTCCTACGAGCAGTACTTC.

In this sample, this clone turned up a few times. This specimen includes other DNA sequences encoding the same CDR3. The chain links TRBV5-1 to TRBJ1-3; 8 positions agree with TRBD1. The CDR3 sequence is 17 residues long. CDR1 is SGHRS, CDR2 YFSETQ, per germline. With V trimmed by 3 bases and J by 2 bases, 10 bases remained unmatched. The CDR3 reads CASSSTRTGRAGNTIYF. The CDR3 coding sequence is TGCGCCAGCAGCTCCACGAGGACAGGGAGGGCTGGAAACACCATATATTTT.

This rearrangement joins TRBV5-1 to TRBJ2-7, with 9 bases identical to TRBD1. CDR1 is SGHRS, CDR2 YFSETQ, per germline. V was clipped by 5 bases and J by 6 bases; unmatched bases: 9. This CDR3 region has 14 residues. CDR3 in DNA: TGCGCCAGCAGTTCCGGACAGGGGAAGCCCGAGCAGTACTTC. This codes for CASSSGQGKPEQYF. The whole variable domain, filled in from reference TRBV5-1 and TRBJ2-7, reads KAGVTQTPRYLIKTRGQQVTLSCSPISGHRSVSWYQQTPGQGLQFLFEYFSETQRNKGNFPGRFSGRQFSNSRSEMNVSTLELGDSALYLCASSSGQGKPEQYFGPGTRLTVT.

CDR3 sequence (DNA): TGTGCCAGCAGGACGGGGACAGGGGGCTATGGCTACACCTTC. It codes for CASRTGTGGYGYTF. J is TRBJ1-2 and V is TRBV28; 11 bases map to TRBD1. The CDR3 runs 14 residues. The V gene's germline CDR1 is MDHEN and CDR2 SYDVKM. The junction had 4 bases not matched to a gene; V was cut back by 6 bases and J by 4 bases.

The chain recombines TRBV5-6 with TRBJ1-1, with D possibly TRBD1 on 6 matching bases. Trimming removed 3 bases from V and 6 bases from J, with 12 bases in between. The length of the CDR3 is 13 residues. CDR1 is SGHDT and CDR2 is YYEEEE in the germline V gene. The CDR3 region is CASSSGQPPEAFF. The CDR3 nucleotides are TGTGCCAGCAGCTCCGGACAGCCCCCTGAAGCTTTCTTT.

V gene TRBV7-2 combines with J gene TRBJ2-2; D may be TRBD1 (5 bases). Germline-derived CDR1 and CDR2 are SGHTA and FQGNSA. This CDR3 is built from 14 residues. V was cut by 1 base and J by 13 bases, with 16 bases left in between. CDR3 region: CASSLGWGERGLFF. DNA for the CDR3: TGTGCCAGCAGCTTAGGGTGGGGCGAACGCGGGCTGTTTTTT.

The chain carries TRBV11-3 and TRBJ2-1, with 7 bases matching TRBD1. The germline CDR1 and CDR2 sequences are SGHNT and YENEEA. The CDR3 is made up of 14 amino acids. The junction had 10 bases not matched to a gene; V was cut back by 5 bases and J by 9 bases. CDR3 sequence: CASSLSRGLSEQFF. In nucleotides, the CDR3 is TGTGCCAGCAGCCTATCGAGGGGGCTCAGTGAGCAGTTCTTC. The full variable domain, its missing parts supplied by reference TRBV11-3 and TRBJ2-1, is EAGVVQSPRYKIIEKKQPVAFWCNPISGHNTLYWYLQNLGQGPELLIRYENEEAVDDSQLPKDRFSAERLKGVDSTLKIQPAELGDSAVYLCASSLSRGLSEQFFGPGTRLTVL.

This CDR3 reads CASSVEGGTVTDTQYF. The DNA for the CDR3 is TGTGCCAGCAGCGTAGAGGGGGGGACAGTCACAGATACGCAGTATTTT. The V gene is TRBV9, the J gene TRBJ2-3; D is possibly TRBD1 or TRBD2 (7 bases each). Germline CDR1 SGDLS, CDR2 YYNGEE. The CDR3 spans 16 residues. V lost 0 bases and J lost 2, with 13 bases in between.

DNA for the CDR3: TGTGCCAGCAGCTTGGTCCCTAGCGGGGGTGAGCAGTTCTTC. It codes for CASSLVPSGGEQFF. The chain uses TRBV5-4 and TRBJ2-1; TRBD2 agrees at 10 bases. Germline trimming cut 0 bases from V and 9 bases from J; bases unmatched to any gene: 3. Germline loops: CDR1 SGHNT, CDR2 YYREEE (reference sequence). The CDR3 sequence is 14 residues long.

This sequence joins TRBV7-9 and TRBJ2-5; D is uncertain. Trimming removed 5 bases from V and 7 bases from J, with 11 bases in between. The CDR3 sequence is 12 residues long. The germline V gene encodes CDR1 SEHNR and CDR2 FQNEAQ (reference sequence). This chain's CDR3 is CASSHGDGTQYF. CDR3 nucleotide sequence: TGTGCCAGCAGCCACGGAGACGGGACCCAGTACTTC.

The V and J genes are TRBV10-1 and TRBJ2-7, with D unresolved. The ends were cut back, 6 bases at V and 0 bases at J, with 12 bases in the middle. The CDR3 consists of 14 residues. The germline V gene encodes CDR1 WNHNN and CDR2 SYGVQD (reference sequence). Written as DNA, the CDR3 is TGCGCCAGCAGGGTGGGCAGGATCTCCTACGAGCAGTACTTC. It encodes CASRVGRISYEQYF.

This clone was counted once. The chain employs TRBV9 and TRBJ2-3; 7 bases map to TRBD1. The CDR3 totals 14 residues. The germline gives CDR1 SGDLS, CDR2 YYNGEE. V shed 8 bases and J 1 base; nucleotides not matched to a gene: 7. The CDR3 loop is CASHSGTGTDTQYF. Here the CDR3 DNA reads TGTGCCAGTCACTCCGGGACAGGCACAGATACGCAGTATTTT.

This sequence joins TRBV7-3 and TRBJ2-3, with D possibly being TRBD2 (5 bases). Germline values: CDR1 SGHTA, CDR2 FQGTGA. The length of the CDR3 is 14 residues. V was shortened by 3 bases and J by 10 bases, with 17 bases between the two germline ends. For the CDR3, the DNA is TGTGCCAGCAGCTTGGGGATACGTTCTAGCTCGCAGTATTTT. It codes for CASSLGIRSSSQYF.

The gene calls are TRBV6-2 or TRBV6-3 and TRBJ2-5; TRBD2 aligns across 9 bases. This CDR3 has 15 amino acids. Germline CDR1 is MNHEY and CDR2 is SVGEGT. After removal of 5 bases from V and 2 bases from J, the junction contained 6 bases not matched to a gene. The chain's CDR3 is CASSTPSGDQETQYF. DNA for the CDR3: TGTGCCAGCAGTACCCCTAGCGGGGATCAAGAGACCCAGTACTTC.

The table lists this clone with a count of one. This sequence joins TRBV4-2 and TRBJ2-2; 13 bases match TRBD2. The CDR3 covers 16 residues. Trimming cost V 3 bases and J 5 bases; bases outside gene matches: 3. Germline-derived CDR1 and CDR2 are LGHNA and YNFKEQ. CDR3 sequence: CASSQELAGGTGELFF. The CDR3 DNA reads TGTGCCAGCAGCCAGGAACTAGCGGGAGGGACCGGGGAGCTGTTTTTT.

The genes are TRBV12-5 and TRBJ2-7, with 7 bases matching TRBD2. CDR3 length: 15 residues. Losses at the gene ends were 7 bases for V and 5 bases for J; bases not matched to a gene: 14. The germline V gene encodes CDR1 LGHNT and CDR2 FRNRAP. CDR3 sequence (DNA): TGTGCTAGTGCTGACCCTTGGGGGGGTATAGACGAGCAGTACTTC. It translates to CASADPWGGIDEQYF.

The V gene is TRBV25-1, the J gene TRBJ2-1; D gene unclear. There are 13 residues in the CDR3. Trimming removed 5 bases at V and 2 bases at J, with 7 bases between. CDR1 is MGHDK and CDR2 is SYGVNS in the germline V gene. The CDR3 region has the DNA TGTGCCAGCAGTAGTGGGACCTACAATGAGCAGTTCTTC. Residues: CASSSGTYNEQFF.